The entry below describes one TCR beta chain. Profiled with immunoSEQ multiplex PCR; TCRdb holds only in-frame clones, not every one. The data show about 77,000 clones, 85% to 95% seen once. The data derive from a study of control samples from healthy donors and cancer patients. The germline V gene has CDR1 MNHNY and CDR2 SVGAGI (reference sequence). The V end was cut by 5 bases, the J end by 0 bases, with 10 bases between. CDR3 size: 14 residues. The sequence was collected from a woman aged 55-69 years in good health. The sequenced sample was blood. V gene TRBV6-6 combines with J gene TRBJ1-1; D call uncertain. CDR3 region: CASSPHDLNTEAFF. In DNA, the CDR3 is TGTGCCAGCAGTCCCCACGATTTGAACACTGAAGCTTTCTTT.